This record looks at one TCR beta chain sequence and its context. Its antigen is currently unknown. Profiled with immunoSEQ multiplex PCR; TCRdb holds only in-frame clones, not every one. This sample has approximately 90,000 clones, with 75% to 95% found just once. These data come from a study of OX40 agonist ivuxolimab in advanced cancers. Study overall: Participants, approximately 81% male, averaged 60 years of age, ranging from roughly 23 to 90.

From germline, CDR1 is LNHNV and CDR2 YYDKDF (reference sequence). The junction had 8 bases not matched to a gene; V was cut back by 0 bases and J by 6 bases. There are 16 residues in the CDR3. The study sampled blood at baseline, cycle 4 day 1, and cycle 7 day 1. Points from the study as a whole: The expanded peripheral T cells' antigen specificity was not determined. Partial responders at 0.1-3.0 mg/kg showed near-lowest clonal expansion.

The rearrangement joins TRBV15 to TRBJ2-7; 10 nucleotides align to TRBD2. The sequence was collected from an adult with an advanced solid tumor such as melanoma, head and neck, liver or kidney cancer. The input for sequencing was CD4+ or CD8+ T cells sorted from blood, taken in a trial of the OX40 agonist ivuxolimab. CDR3 in DNA: TGTGCCACCAGCAGAGATCTCCTAGCGGGAGATAGCGAGCAGTACTTC. As protein: CATSRDLLAGDSEQYF.